This T cell receptor beta chain was identified during a study of CD8 T cells in ankylosing spondylitis. Study findings and constraints: Reports of some motif variants in reactive arthritis synovial fluid and blood predate this one. Within ankylosing spondylitis blood, a TCR beta motif made up of under 10 highly homologous variants appeared to be characteristic.

Quantitative molecular-barcoded 5'-RACE generated the TCR beta libraries. TCRdb independently ran MiXCR on the 5' RACE reads; one entry per CDR3 protein. This table holds about 800,000 distinct CDR3 sequences, about 10% found once. Turning to this clonotype: Its specificity is unknown.

The CDR3 runs to 16 residues. CDR1 and CDR2 from the germline V gene are SGDLS and YYNGEE. V was shortened by 3 bases and J by 2 bases, with 17 bases between the two germline ends. The rearrangement joins TRBV9 to TRBJ1-2, with a tentative D call TRBD1 (6 bases). This sequence originates from a male donor with ankylosing spondylitis. Input material: blood, either unsorted or a sorted T cell fraction (not recorded which). CDR3 protein: CASSAAGGGGNYGYTF. CDR3 in DNA: TGTGCCAGCAGCGCAGCCGGGGGAGGGGGAAACTATGGCTACACCTTC.